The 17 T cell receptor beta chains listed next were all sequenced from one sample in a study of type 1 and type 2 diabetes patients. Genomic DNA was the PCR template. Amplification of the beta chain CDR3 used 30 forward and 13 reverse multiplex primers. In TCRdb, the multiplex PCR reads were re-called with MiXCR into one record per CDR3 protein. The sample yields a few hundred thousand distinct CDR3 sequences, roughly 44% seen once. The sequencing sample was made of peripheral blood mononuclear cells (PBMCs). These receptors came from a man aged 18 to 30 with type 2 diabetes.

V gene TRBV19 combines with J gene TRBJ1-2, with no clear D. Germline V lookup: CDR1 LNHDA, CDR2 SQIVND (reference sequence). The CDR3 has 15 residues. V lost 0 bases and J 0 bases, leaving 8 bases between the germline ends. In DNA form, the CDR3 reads TGTGCCAGTAGTATAGATCGAAGGGCTAACTATGGCTACACCTTC. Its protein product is CASSIDRRANYGYTF.

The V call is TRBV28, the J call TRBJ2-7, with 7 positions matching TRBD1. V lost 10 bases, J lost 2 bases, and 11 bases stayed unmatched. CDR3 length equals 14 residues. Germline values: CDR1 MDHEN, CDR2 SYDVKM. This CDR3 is CATKNPGTAYEQYF. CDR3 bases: TGTGCCACCAAGAACCCCGGGACAGCCTACGAGCAGTACTTC.

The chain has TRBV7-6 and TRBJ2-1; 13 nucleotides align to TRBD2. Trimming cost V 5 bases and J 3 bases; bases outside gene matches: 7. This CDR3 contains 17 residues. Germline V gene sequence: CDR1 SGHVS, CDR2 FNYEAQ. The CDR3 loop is CASSRTSGSSGYNEQFF. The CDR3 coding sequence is TGTGCCAGCAGCCGGACTAGCGGGAGCAGCGGCTACAATGAGCAGTTCTTC. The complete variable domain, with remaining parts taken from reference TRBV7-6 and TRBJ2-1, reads GAGVSQSPRYKVTKRGQDVALRCDPISGHVSLYWYRQALGQGPEFLTYFNYEAQQDKSGLPNDRFSAERPEGSISTLTIQRTEQRDSAMYRCASSRTSGSSGYNEQFFGPGTRLTVL.

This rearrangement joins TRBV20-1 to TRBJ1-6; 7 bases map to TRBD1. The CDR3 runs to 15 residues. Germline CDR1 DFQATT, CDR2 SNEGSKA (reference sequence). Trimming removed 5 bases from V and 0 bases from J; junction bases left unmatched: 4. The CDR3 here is CSARDSSSYNSPLHF. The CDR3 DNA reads TGCAGTGCTCGGGACAGTAGCTCCTATAATTCACCCCTCCACTTT.

CDR3 coding DNA: TGTGCCTGGAGTGATCAAAGCGAGCAGTACTTC. Translated, it gives CAWSDQSEQYF. The chain joins TRBV30 to TRBJ2-7; D gene uncertain. Trimming removed 1 base at V and 6 bases at J, with 7 bases between. CDR3 length: 11 residues. Germline V CDR1 and CDR2: GTSNPN, SVGIG (reference sequence).

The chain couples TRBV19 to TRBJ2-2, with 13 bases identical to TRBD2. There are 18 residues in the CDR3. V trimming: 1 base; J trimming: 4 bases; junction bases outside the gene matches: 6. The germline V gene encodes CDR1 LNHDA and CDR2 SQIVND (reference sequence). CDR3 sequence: CASSIGTSGSVSTGELFF. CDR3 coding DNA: TGTGCCAGTAGTATAGGGACTAGCGGGAGTGTAAGCACCGGGGAGCTGTTTTTT.

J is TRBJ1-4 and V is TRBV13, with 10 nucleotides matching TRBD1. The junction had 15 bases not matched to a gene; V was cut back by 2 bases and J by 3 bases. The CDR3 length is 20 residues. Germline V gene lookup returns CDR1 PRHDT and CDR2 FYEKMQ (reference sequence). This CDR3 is CASSLPAPGTGDLANEKLFF. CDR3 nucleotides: TGTGCCAGCAGCTTACCGGCGCCCGGGACAGGGGATTTGGCTAATGAAAAACTGTTTTTT.

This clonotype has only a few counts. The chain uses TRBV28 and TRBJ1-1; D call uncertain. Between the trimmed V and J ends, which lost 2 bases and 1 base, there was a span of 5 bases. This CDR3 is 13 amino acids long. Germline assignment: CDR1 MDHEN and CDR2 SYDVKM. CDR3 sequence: CASSLAENTEAFF. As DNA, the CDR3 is TGTGCCAGCAGTTTAGCCGAGAACACTGAAGCTTTCTTT. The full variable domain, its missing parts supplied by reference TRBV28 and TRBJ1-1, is DVKVTQSSRYLVKRTGEKVFLECVQDMDHENMFWYRQDPGLGLRLIYFSYDVKMKEKGDIPEGYSVSREKKERFSLILESASTNQTSMYLCASSLAENTEAFFGQGTRLTVV.

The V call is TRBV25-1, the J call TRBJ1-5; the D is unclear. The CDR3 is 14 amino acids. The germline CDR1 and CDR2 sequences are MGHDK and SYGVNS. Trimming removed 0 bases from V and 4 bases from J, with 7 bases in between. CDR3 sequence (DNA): TGTGCCAGCAGTGAATATGGAGGGAATCAGCCCCAGCATTTT. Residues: CASSEYGGNQPQHF.

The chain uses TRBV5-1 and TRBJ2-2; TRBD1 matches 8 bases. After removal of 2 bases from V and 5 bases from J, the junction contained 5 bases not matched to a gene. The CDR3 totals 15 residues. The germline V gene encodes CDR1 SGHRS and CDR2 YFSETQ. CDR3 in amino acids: CASSFGQGLTGELFF. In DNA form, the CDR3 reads TGCGCCAGCAGCTTTGGACAGGGCTTAACCGGGGAGCTGTTTTTT.

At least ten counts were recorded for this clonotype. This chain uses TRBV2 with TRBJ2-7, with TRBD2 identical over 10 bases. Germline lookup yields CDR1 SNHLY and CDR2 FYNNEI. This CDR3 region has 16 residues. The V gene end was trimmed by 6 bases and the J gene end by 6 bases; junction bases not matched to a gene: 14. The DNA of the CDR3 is TGTGCCAGCAGCGTTGAAGCGGGAGGGCCTCAAACCGAGCAGTACTTC. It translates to CASSVEAGGPQTEQYF.

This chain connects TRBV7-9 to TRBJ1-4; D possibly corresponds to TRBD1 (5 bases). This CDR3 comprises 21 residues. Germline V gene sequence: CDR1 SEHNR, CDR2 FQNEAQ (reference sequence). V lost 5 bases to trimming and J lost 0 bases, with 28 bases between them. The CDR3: CASSPYRIRDGHIPTNEKLFF. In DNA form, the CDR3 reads TGTGCCAGCAGCCCCTACCGAATCCGGGACGGGCACATTCCAACTAATGAAAAACTGTTTTTT.

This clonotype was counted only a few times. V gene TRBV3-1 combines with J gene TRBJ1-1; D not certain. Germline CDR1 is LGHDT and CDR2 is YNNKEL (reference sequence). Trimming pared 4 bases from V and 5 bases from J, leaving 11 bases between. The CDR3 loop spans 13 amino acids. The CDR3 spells CASSPTIKTEAFF. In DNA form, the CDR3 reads TGTGCCAGCAGCCCTACAATAAAAACTGAAGCTTTCTTT.

CDR3 residues: CASRVQPRDTQYF. CDR3 in DNA: TGTGCCAGCAGAGTCCAGCCTCGGGATACGCAGTATTTT. The chain joins TRBV2 to TRBJ2-3; D is unresolved. The germline V gene has CDR1 SNHLY and CDR2 FYNNEI. This CDR3 has 13 residues. V was pared by 6 bases and J by 6 bases, with 13 bases between.

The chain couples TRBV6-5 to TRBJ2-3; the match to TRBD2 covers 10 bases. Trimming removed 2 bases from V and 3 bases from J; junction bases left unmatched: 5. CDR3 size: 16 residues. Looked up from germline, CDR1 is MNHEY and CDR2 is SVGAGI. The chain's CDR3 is CASSYPSGGMTDTQYF. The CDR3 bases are TGTGCCAGCAGTTACCCTAGCGGGGGAATGACAGATACGCAGTATTTT.

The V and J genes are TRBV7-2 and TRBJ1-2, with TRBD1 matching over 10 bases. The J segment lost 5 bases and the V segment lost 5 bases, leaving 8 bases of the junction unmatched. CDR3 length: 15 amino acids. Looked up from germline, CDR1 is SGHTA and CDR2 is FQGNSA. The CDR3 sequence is CASSPNRGQGYGYTF. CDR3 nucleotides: TGTGCCAGCAGCCCCAACAGGGGACAGGGGTATGGCTACACCTTC.

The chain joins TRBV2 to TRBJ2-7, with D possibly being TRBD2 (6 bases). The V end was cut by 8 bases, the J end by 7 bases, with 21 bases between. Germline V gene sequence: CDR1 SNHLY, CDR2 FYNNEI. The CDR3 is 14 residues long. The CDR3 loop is CASAFDKPRGEQYF. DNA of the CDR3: TGTGCCAGCGCTTTCGACAAACCCCGGGGGGAGCAGTACTTC.